One and the same sample provided the 15 T cell receptor beta chains below, sequenced in a study of T-cell reconstitution after alpha-beta-depleted transplantation in children. Preparation of the TCRbeta library was carried out with unique molecular identifiers. TCRdb re-derived calls from the PCR reads in MiXCR, one entry per CDR3 protein. The data contain around 200,000 distinct CDR3 sequences, 6.5% to 7.5% of them singletons. The input for sequencing was PBMCs from the stem cell graft donor, taken from the stem cell graft. The origin of the receptors is a human donor who donated a stem cell graft to a child with Wiskott-Aldrich syndrome.

This clonotype was counted many times. The chain uses TRBV29-1 and TRBJ2-7; TRBD1 matches 7 bases. Germline values: CDR1 SQVTM, CDR2 ANQGSEA. The length of the CDR3 is 15 residues. V was pared by 7 bases and J by 4 bases, with 16 bases of the junction left unmatched. The CDR3 bases are TGCAGCGCTCAACTTTCGGACAGGAGCCGATACGAGCAGTACTTC. Its translation is CSAQLSDRSRYEQYF.

This clonotype was seen at least ten times. The chain recombines TRBV20-1 with TRBJ2-1; D call uncertain. Trimming left V 3 bases short and J 9 bases short, with 0 bases between. The CDR3 extends over 8 amino acids. Germline-derived CDR1 and CDR2 are DFQATT and SNEGSKA (reference sequence). The CDR3 sequence is CSASEQFF. In DNA form, the CDR3 reads TGCAGTGCTAGTGAGCAGTTCTTC.

There are a few counts of this clonotype. The J gene is TRBJ2-3, the V gene TRBV18, with TRBD2 matching 10 bases. Germline values: CDR1 KGHSH, CDR2 LQKENI. V shed 4 bases, J shed 5 bases, and the junction held 12 bases outside the gene matches. The CDR3 extends over 17 amino acids. The CDR3 bases are TGTGCCAGCTCACTGACGCCGCTAGCGGGAGTTAGAGATACGCAGTATTTT. It encodes CASSLTPLAGVRDTQYF.

Many counts were recorded for this clonotype. The chain has TRBV7-2 and TRBJ1-1; D remains unclear. This CDR3 region has 12 residues. CDR1 and CDR2 from the germline V gene are SGHTA and FQGNSA. V lost 4 bases to trimming and J lost 0 bases, with 3 bases between them. The CDR3 DNA follows: TGTGCCAGCAGCTGGATGAACACTGAAGCTTTCTTT. This gives the protein CASSWMNTEAFF.

This clonotype was observed at least ten times. This chain links TRBV7-2 with TRBJ1-2; a weak D match, TRBD1 (5 bases). There are 17 residues in the CDR3. Germline V gene lookup returns CDR1 SGHTA and CDR2 FQGNSA. The V gene lost 5 bases and the J gene lost 0 bases, with 19 bases spanning the gap. CDR3 nucleotides: TGTGCCAGCAGCCATGGGGTTCAGACAGTGACTAACTATGGCTACACCTTC. Translation: CASSHGVQTVTNYGYTF. Complete variable domain (other parts from reference TRBV7-2 and TRBJ1-2): GAGVSQSPSNKVTEKGKDVELRCDPISGHTALYWYRQSLGQGLEFLIYFQGNSAPDKSGLPSDRFSAERTGGSVSTLTIQRTQQEDSAVYLCASSHGVQTVTNYGYTFGSGTRLTVV.

In this sample, this clonotype turned up many times. J is TRBJ2-1 and V is TRBV5-6; D ambiguous. The CDR3 is made up of 12 amino acids. V was pared by 4 bases and J by 15 bases, with 17 bases between. Germline V gene sequence: CDR1 SGHDT, CDR2 YYEEEE. The CDR3 protein is CASSQAEGPGFF. The CDR3, as DNA: TGTGCCAGCAGCCAAGCCGAAGGCCCGGGGTTCTTC.

This clonotype was counted at least ten times. The CDR3 loop reads CASSEASGGTYEQYF. The DNA of the CDR3 is TGTGCCAGCAGTGAAGCCAGCGGGGGAACCTACGAGCAGTACTTC. V gene TRBV2 combines with J gene TRBJ2-7, with 8 positions matching TRBD2. J was trimmed by 2 bases and V by 0 bases; bases with no gene match: 3. The CDR3 has 15 residues. Germline V gene lookup returns CDR1 SNHLY and CDR2 FYNNEI.

This clonotype has a count of ten or more. The chain is built from TRBV6-2 or TRBV6-3 and TRBJ2-2; D is uncertain. The CDR3 has 13 amino acids. With 0 bases removed from V and 2 bases from J, the gap between germline ends came to 1 base. Germline V gives CDR1 MNHEY, CDR2 SVGEGT. CDR3 in amino acids: CASSYSNTGELFF. The CDR3 DNA follows: TGTGCCAGCAGTTACTCTAACACCGGGGAGCTGTTTTTT.

The chain recombines TRBV24-1 with TRBJ2-1, with a tentative D call TRBD2 (6 bases). The CDR3 loop spans 16 amino acids. Trimming shortened V by 12 bases and J by 3 bases, and 23 bases separated the two germline ends. Germline V gene data show CDR1 as KGHDR and CDR2 as SFDVKD. In DNA, the CDR3 is TGTGCCGCACACATATGGGGGGTGGAACTCTACAATGAGCAGTTCTTC. It specifies CAAHIWGVELYNEQFF.

This clonotype was counted many times. The gene calls are TRBV7-9 and TRBJ2-7, with D unclear. This CDR3 has 14 residues. The germline CDR1 and CDR2 sequences are SEHNR and FQNEAQ (reference sequence). Trimming took 2 bases from V and 1 from J, leaving 9 bases between them. The CDR3 DNA sequence: TGTGCCAGCAGCTTAAGGACGGCATCCTACGAGCAGTACTTC. Its protein product is CASSLRTASYEQYF.

This clonotype was seen at least ten times. CDR3 DNA: TGCAGTGCTCAATTTATTCCGGGACACGCACGAGCCAAAAACATTCAGTACTTC. This codes for CSAQFIPGHARAKNIQYF. This sequence joins TRBV20-1 and TRBJ2-4; D perhaps matches TRBD1 (6 bases). Germline V gives CDR1 DFQATT, CDR2 SNEGSKA (reference sequence). The V and J ends lost 5 bases and 0 bases respectively, with 23 bases between them. The CDR3 contains 18 residues.

This clonotype was counted at least ten times. The rearrangement links TRBV12-3 or TRBV12-4 to TRBJ2-1; unclear D gene. V was clipped by 2 bases and J by 8 bases, with 10 bases between them. The CDR3 is 13 residues long. CDR3 loop: CASSLQDRDEQFF. The CDR3 DNA is TGTGCCAGCAGTTTACAGGATCGCGATGAGCAGTTCTTC.

This chain connects TRBV20-1 to TRBJ1-1, with D perhaps matching TRBD1 (6 bases). The germline V and J ends were trimmed by 3 bases and 3 bases, with 8 bases remaining between them. The CDR3 covers 12 residues. Germline V lookup: CDR1 DFQATT, CDR2 SNEGSKA (reference sequence). CDR3 coding DNA: TGCAGTGCTAGGGACAGTTACACTGAAGCTTTCTTT. Translating it yields CSARDSYTEAFF.

This clonotype was observed a handful of times. V and J are TRBV6-2 or TRBV6-3 and TRBJ2-1, with D possibly being TRBD2 (6 bases). CDR3 size: 16 residues. Germline V gene data show CDR1 as MNHEY and CDR2 as SVGEGT. Trimming removed 2 bases from V and 0 bases from J, with 11 bases in between. The CDR3 loop is CASSYDPGSSYNEQFF. The DNA for the CDR3 is TGTGCCAGCAGTTACGACCCCGGGAGCTCCTACAATGAGCAGTTCTTC.

J is TRBJ2-2 and V is TRBV14; possibly TRBD2 for D (5 bases). CDR1 is SGHDN and CDR2 is FVKESK in the germline V gene. Trimming stripped 3 bases from V and 8 bases from J, with 13 bases between. This CDR3 spans 14 amino acids. The CDR3 spells CASSQADFEGELFF. The DNA of the CDR3 is TGTGCCAGCAGCCAGGCGGACTTTGAGGGGGAGCTGTTTTTT. The variable domain in full, with the rest retrieved from reference TRBV14 and TRBJ2-2, is EAGVTQFPSHSVIEKGQTVTLRCDPISGHDNLYWYRRVMGKEIKFLLHFVKESKQDESGMPNNRFLAERTGGTYSTLKVQPAELEDSGVYFCASSQADFEGELFFGEGSRLTVL.